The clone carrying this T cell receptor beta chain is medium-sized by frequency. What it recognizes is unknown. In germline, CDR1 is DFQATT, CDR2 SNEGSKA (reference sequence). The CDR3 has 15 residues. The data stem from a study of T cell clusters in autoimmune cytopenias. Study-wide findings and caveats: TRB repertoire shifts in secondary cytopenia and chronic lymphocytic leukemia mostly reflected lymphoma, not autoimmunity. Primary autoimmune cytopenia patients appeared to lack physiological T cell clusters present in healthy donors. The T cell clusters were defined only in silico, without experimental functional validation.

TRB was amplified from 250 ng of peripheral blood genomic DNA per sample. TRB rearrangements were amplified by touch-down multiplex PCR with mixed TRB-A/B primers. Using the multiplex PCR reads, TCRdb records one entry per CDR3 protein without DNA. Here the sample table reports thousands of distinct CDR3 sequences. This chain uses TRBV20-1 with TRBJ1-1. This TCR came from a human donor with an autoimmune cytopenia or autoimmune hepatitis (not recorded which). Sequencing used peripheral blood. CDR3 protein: CSASDRPPNVGEAFF.